Listed here are 18 T cell receptor beta chains from one sample, sequenced in a study of blood T cell repertoires in COVID-19. Assay used: immunoSEQ multiplex PCR; TCRdb lists only in-frame clones, some missing. Among some 400,000 clones listed, 85% to 90% were seen once. Sequenced material: PBMCs or T cells enriched from blood (not recorded which). Source of these receptors: a man aged 30 to 39 who had recovered from COVID-19.

The chain joins TRBV5-1 to TRBJ1-1; D might be TRBD1 (5 bases). The CDR3 consists of 14 residues. In germline, CDR1 is SGHRS, CDR2 YFSETQ. With 2 bases removed from V and 0 bases from J, the gap between germline ends came to 8 bases. This CDR3 reads CASSLDSMNTEAFF. CDR3 sequence (DNA): TGCGCCAGCAGCTTAGACAGCATGAACACTGAAGCTTTCTTT.

In this sample, this clone turned up once. The rearrangement uses TRBV7-4 and TRBJ2-7, with no clear D. The germline CDR1 and CDR2 sequences are SGHVT and SQSDAQ. Trimming pared 10 bases from V and 1 base from J, leaving 8 bases between. The CDR3 has 11 residues. CDR3 nucleotides: TGTGCCATCTCAACTTCCTACGAGCAGTACTTC. This encodes CAISTSYEQYF.

V and J are TRBV9 and TRBJ1-2; 7 bases line up with TRBD1. The CDR3 extends over 14 amino acids. Per germline, CDR1 SGDLS and CDR2 YYNGEE. V dropped 3 bases and J dropped 8; count of bases not matched to a gene: 10. The CDR3 coding sequence is TGTGCCAGCAGCGCCCTTGAGGGGGCAAGGGGCTACACCTTC. This gives the protein CASSALEGARGYTF. The full variable domain, in which reference TRBV9 and TRBJ1-2 provide the parts outside the CDR3, is DSGVTQTPKHLITATGQRVTLRCSPRSGDLSVYWYQQSLDQGLQFLIQYYNGEERAKGNILERFSAQQFPDLHSELNLSSLELGDSALYFCASSALEGARGYTFGSGTRLTVV.

This sequence joins TRBV4-1 and TRBJ2-1, with 8 bases fitting TRBD2. V was clipped by 3 bases and J by 9 bases; unmatched bases: 16. The CDR3 has 17 residues. Looked up from germline, CDR1 is MGHRA and CDR2 is YSYEKL. The CDR3 nucleotides are TGCGCCAGCAGCCAGTCCGAAAGACTAGCGCCACAGGGTGAGCAGTTCTTC. Protein product: CASSQSERLAPQGEQFF.

This chain uses TRBV7-8 with TRBJ1-5; D perhaps matches TRBD1 (5 bases). Trimming shortened V by 5 bases and J by 1 base, and 21 bases separated the two germline ends. The CDR3 has 18 amino acids. Germline V gene data show CDR1 as SGHVS and CDR2 as FQNEAQ. CDR3 bases: TGTGCCAGCAGCACCCGGGCGGGGCAGGGAGAGAGCAATCAGCCCCAGCATTTT. Amino acids: CASSTRAGQGESNQPQHF. Together with reference TRBV7-8 and TRBJ1-5, the CDR3 gives the full variable domain: GAGVSQSPRYKVAKRGQDVALRCDPISGHVSLFWYQQALGQGPEFLTYFQNEAQLDKSGLPSDRFFAERPEGSVSTLKIQRTQQEDSAVYLCASSTRAGQGESNQPQHFGDGTRLSIL.

This clone was recorded only once. The chain joins TRBV5-5 to TRBJ1-2, with 7 bases matching TRBD1. Germline CDR1 reads SGHKS; CDR2 reads YYEKEE (reference sequence). There are 16 residues in the CDR3. Unmatched junction bases numbered 17, after V lost 4 bases and J lost 8 bases. The CDR3 sequence is CASSVGAGGNSGGYTF. CDR3 in DNA: TGTGCCAGCAGCGTGGGCGCAGGGGGGAACTCTGGCGGCTACACCTTC.

The chain is built from TRBV27 and TRBJ1-5, with a possible D match to TRBD1 (5 bases). The V gene's germline CDR1 is MNHEY and CDR2 SMNVEV (reference sequence). The CDR3 contains 15 residues. V was cut by 6 bases and J by 0 bases, with 12 bases left in between. The CDR3 loop is CASRRRQLSNQPQHF. CDR3 nucleotide sequence: TGTGCCAGCAGACGACGACAGCTTAGCAATCAGCCCCAGCATTTT.

The J gene is TRBJ1-6, the V gene TRBV7-9, with 9 bases matching TRBD1. The CDR3 sequence is 16 residues long. Looked up from germline, CDR1 is SEHNR and CDR2 is FQNEAQ (reference sequence). V dropped 4 bases and J dropped 8; count of bases not matched to a gene: 9. The CDR3 DNA follows: TGTGCCAGCAGCTCGGGACAGGGCTCCTTCCATTCACCCCTCCACTTT. It specifies CASSSGQGSFHSPLHF.

The chain combines TRBV7-2 with TRBJ1-3; D not resolved. V dropped 3 bases and J dropped 4 bases, with 7 bases sitting between them. The germline gives CDR1 SGHTA, CDR2 FQGNSA. The CDR3 is 13 residues long. CDR3 bases: TGTGCCAGCAGCTTCTCTCGGGGAAACACCATATATTTT. This translates into CASSFSRGNTIYF.

Only one count was recorded for this clone. The J gene is TRBJ1-5, the V gene TRBV27; 8 bases match TRBD1. V was pared by 5 bases and J by 2 bases, with 5 bases of the junction left unmatched. CDR1 MNHEY and CDR2 SMNVEV come from the germline V gene (reference sequence). The CDR3 runs to 15 residues. The CDR3 bases are TGTGCCAGCAGTCCGCAGGGACAGGGCAATCAGCCCCAGCATTTT. Its translation is CASSPQGQGNQPQHF.

The chain employs TRBV10-3 and TRBJ2-3, with TRBD2 as a possible D gene (5 bases). Germline-derived CDR1 and CDR2 are ENHRY and SYGVKD. Trimming removed 6 bases from V and 0 bases from J, with 16 bases in between. The CDR3 has 16 residues. The CDR3 region is CAISPAQRPSTDTQYF. CDR3 coding DNA: TGTGCCATCAGCCCAGCCCAGCGGCCTAGCACAGATACGCAGTATTTT.

This chain connects TRBV29-1 to TRBJ2-1; 13 nucleotides align to TRBD2. Germline values: CDR1 SQVTM, CDR2 ANQGSEA. V lost 6 bases and J lost 6; bases outside the gene matches: 5. The CDR3 covers 14 residues. The CDR3 nucleotides are TGCAGCGTGGCCGGGACTAGCGGGGCCAATGAGCAGTTCTTC. Translating it yields CSVAGTSGANEQFF.

The genes are TRBV4-1 and TRBJ2-3, with D possibly matching TRBD2 (6 bases). V was shortened by 3 bases and J by 3 bases, with 7 bases between the two germline ends. This CDR3 has 13 residues. The germline CDR1 and CDR2 sequences are MGHRA and YSYEKL. For the CDR3, the DNA is TGCGCCAGCAGCCACGGAGGGACAGATACGCAGTATTTT. Protein: CASSHGGTDTQYF.

This clone has just one count. The chain couples TRBV10-2 to TRBJ2-1; 11 bases line up with TRBD2. Per germline, CDR1 WSHSY and CDR2 SAAADI. The V and J ends lost 4 bases and 6 bases, in that order; junction bases with no gene match: 2. CDR3 length: 14 residues. This CDR3 reads CASSAGTSGNEQFF. The DNA of the CDR3 is TGCGCCAGCAGTGCCGGGACTAGCGGCAATGAGCAGTTCTTC.

The V gene is TRBV4-1, the J gene TRBJ1-3; possibly TRBD1 for D (5 bases). This CDR3 is built from 16 residues. Germline loops: CDR1 MGHRA, CDR2 YSYEKL. The V end was cut by 4 bases, the J end by 0 bases, with 13 bases between. The CDR3 DNA sequence: TGCGCCAGCAGCCCGACAGCTATACTCTCTGGAAACACCATATATTTT. Protein sequence: CASSPTAILSGNTIYF.

This clone was seen only a few times. The CDR3 nucleotides read TGCAGCGTTGGCGACAGGGTTGATTCACCCCTCCACTTT. Its protein is CSVGDRVDSPLHF. The gene calls are TRBV29-1 and TRBJ1-6, with 7 bases that match TRBD1. The germline gives CDR1 SQVTM, CDR2 ANQGSEA. Trimming removed 4 bases from V and 8 bases from J; junction bases left unmatched: 5. The CDR3 runs 13 residues. The full variable domain, in which reference TRBV29-1 and TRBJ1-6 provide the parts outside the CDR3, is SAVISQKPSRDICQRGTSLTIQCQVDSQVTMMFWYRQQPGQSLTLIATANQGSEATYESGFVIDKFPISRPNLTFSTLTVSNMSPEDSSIYLCSVGDRVDSPLHFGNGTRLTVT.

The V gene is TRBV5-1, the J gene TRBJ2-1; 8 nucleotides line up with TRBD1. CDR3 length equals 15 residues. The V gene end was trimmed by 3 bases and the J gene end by 3 bases; junction bases not matched to a gene: 5. Germline assignment: CDR1 SGHRS and CDR2 YFSETQ. CDR3 loop: CASSWGQAHYNEQFF. The CDR3 nucleotides are TGCGCCAGCAGCTGGGGACAGGCGCACTACAATGAGCAGTTCTTC.

The chain recombines TRBV7-6 with TRBJ1-1, with D tentatively TRBD1 (6 bases). V dropped 2 bases and J dropped 0 bases, with 16 bases sitting between them. Germline loops: CDR1 SGHVS, CDR2 FNYEAQ. This CDR3 region has 17 residues. The CDR3 is CASSLRYGQGLNTEAFF. The CDR3 nucleotides are TGTGCCAGCAGCTTACGATATGGGCAGGGGTTGAACACTGAAGCTTTCTTT.